This record looks at one TCR beta chain sequence and its context. The antigen is unknown. The data were taken from a study of T-cell memory formation after mild COVID-19. Study-wide points: Contracting CD4+ clones were located mainly in CM and EM, and CD8+ clones in EMRA.

The V gene lost 6 bases and the J gene lost 7 bases, with 18 bases spanning the gap. The length of the CDR3 is 15 residues. The V gene's germline CDR1 is MNHEY and CDR2 SVGAGI. Each CDR3 protein gets one entry after TCRdb re-called the 5' RACE reads with MiXCR. The table has hundreds of thousands of distinct CDR3 sequences, approximately 25% seen once; the top ten hold 12%. The J gene is TRBJ2-2, the V gene TRBV6-5; D not resolved. This sequence originates from an adult woman who had mild COVID-19 (a few samples of this study predate the infection). Cell type and time point are not known. What was sequenced was PBMCs or a T cell subset sorted from them (not recorded which). In DNA, the CDR3 is TGTGCCAGCAGAGCTCGTCTAACAAACGGCGGGGAGCTGTTTTTT. Residues: CASRARLTNGGELFF.